These 3 T cell receptor beta chains were all obtained from the same sample, sequenced in a study of T cells after yellow fever vaccination. Each CDR3 protein is one row after TCRdb ran MiXCR on the 5' RACE reads. The repertoire consists of 500,000 to 550,000 distinct CDR3 sequences, with less than 25% occurring once and the leading ten covering roughly a sixth. The sequencing here drew on PBMCs, taken less than 25 days after the first yellow fever vaccination. The receptors were gathered from a man between 18 and 29 years old who received the YFV17D yellow fever vaccine.

This clonotype has a handful of counts. V is TRBV5-1 and J is TRBJ1-2; no clear D gene. The CDR3 totals 15 residues. CDR1 SGHRS and CDR2 YFSETQ come from the germline V gene. Trimming took off 1 base at V and 6 bases at J, with 16 bases between the two ends. The CDR3 region is CASSLKSNYLDGYTF. CDR3 nucleotide sequence: TGCGCCAGCAGCTTGAAGTCGAACTATTTAGATGGCTACACCTTC. The whole variable domain, remainder taken from reference TRBV5-1 and TRBJ1-2, is KAGVTQTPRYLIKTRGQQVTLSCSPISGHRSVSWYQQTPGQGLQFLFEYFSETQRNKGNFPGRFSGRQFSNSRSEMNVSTLELGDSALYLCASSLKSNYLDGYTFGSGTRLTVV.

This clonotype was seen a few times. This chain joins TRBV28 and TRBJ1-3; D is perhaps TRBD1 (6 bases). The CDR3 loop spans 12 amino acids. The V end lost 8 bases, the J end lost 7 bases, and 12 bases lay between the germline ends. The germline V gene has CDR1 MDHEN and CDR2 SYDVKM. CDR3 sequence (DNA): TGTGCCAGCCTCGGGGGGCTCAACACCATATATTTT. Protein: CASLGGLNTIYF. Looking up the rest from reference TRBV28 and TRBJ1-3 gives the full variable domain: DVKVTQSSRYLVKRTGEKVFLECVQDMDHENMFWYRQDPGLGLRLIYFSYDVKMKEKGDIPEGYSVSREKKERFSLILESASTNQTSMYLCASLGGLNTIYFGEGSWLTVV.

This clonotype was detected a few times. The chain couples TRBV4-2 to TRBJ2-2, with D possibly TRBD1 on 7 matching bases. Trimming cost V 3 bases and J 1 base, with 12 bases left between them. Per the germline V gene, CDR1 is LGHNA and CDR2 is YNFKEQ. This CDR3 contains 16 residues. The CDR3 loop is CASSQEGQLNTGELFF. CDR3 DNA: TGTGCCAGCAGCCAGGAGGGACAGCTGAACACCGGGGAGCTGTTTTTT.